This T cell receptor (beta chain) was found in a study of beta chain features in type 1 diabetes (dated by TCRdb to about 2018). Study-level background: Patients and healthy donors did not differ in mean age, gender distribution, total cell number or subset yield. Across all samples, around 100 million sorted cells were examined, and cell number per subset correlated strongly with RNA yield. In the study, TCRB repertoires of sorted circulating CD4+ T cell subsets from recently diagnosed type 1 diabetes patients were compared with those of matched healthy donors. Whereas all 30 or so donors provided naive and central memory subsets, regulatory and stem cell-like memory subsets were isolated from just 8 patients and roughly 8 healthy donors. The research as a whole found: HLA sub-analyses involved small numbers of individuals, so any influence of HLA type on TCRB rearrangement remained unresolved. In all four CD4+ subsets, TCRB CDR3 length was moderately but significantly shorter in type 1 diabetes patients. Because cDNA was sequenced instead of genomic DNA, activated cells with high expression could be over-represented, although the groups did not differ in activation or CD3 levels. At VDJ recombination sites, patients with type 1 diabetes made fewer insertions and deleted more nucleotides, a pattern implying thymic rearrangement abnormalities. Shorter templates might have been favored by PCR, but patient and control samples were amplified and corrected together, so both groups would have been affected equally by any skew. Naive, central memory and regulatory TCRB repertoires appeared to be more alike among patients than among healthy donors.

From each donor, a single peripheral blood sample of around 120 mL on average was drawn into heparinised tubes. A BD FACSAria II and a panel including CD45RO, CCR7, CD25, CD127, CD95 and CD27 were used to sort naive, central memory, regulatory and stem cell-like memory CD4+ T cells. Every sorted population had a purity above 95%. Right away, PBMCs were isolated by Lymphoprep density gradient centrifugation and were stained directly, with no culture step. So that batch effects would be minimized, each experiment stained and sorted samples in pairs, pairing one healthy donor with one patient. With respect to this clone: What this receptor recognizes is not known. The input lacks base qualities; no much larger clone sits a single base away.

All of the isolated RNA was reverse transcribed with the High Capacity cDNA Reverse Transcription Kit, so expressed TCRB transcripts were sequenced. Deep immunoSEQ sequencing was applied to naive, central memory and regulatory T cell samples, giving an average of roughly 3.6 million total reads per sample. Sorted cells were lysed in RLT buffer, and RNA was extracted using DNase-treated RNeasy Micro or Mini kits according to cell number. To prevent cross-contamination, every cell subset was processed on its own, while patient and healthy donor samples were processed together. TCRB sequences were amplified from cDNA with the immunoSEQ multiplex PCR, producing 87-bp fragments spanning the CDR3 region. Sequencing of the amplicons was done on the Illumina HiSeq platform. In the source study's methods: PCR bias was corrected computationally using synthetic template baselines, and reads within Hamming distance 2 were collapsed, with unmergeable singletons discarded. Reads were aligned against IMGT so that V, D and J genes, CDR3 length and insertions or deletions at six rearrangement sites could be assigned. Clonotype counts were normalized to sorted cell number within each subset before computing true diversity and Gini coefficients with the tcR R package. Repertoire sharing was quantified using the overlap coefficient calculated on TCRB nucleotide sequences. As a proxy for the pre-selection repertoire, out-of-frame TCRB sequences from naive cells were analyzed. What TCRdb holds here is the immuneACCESS table cut down to in-frame rearrangements. Part of the clones is not present; checked against another copy, under half of the missing clones reflect an unresolved V gene, and the others are unexplained. D and trimming were read from the DNA, whereas the V and J calls and clone size are those reported in that table. This sample gives under 800,000 clones in total; about 16% of them show up just once. The biggest ten clones account for under 0.095% of the sample.

Sequenced: naive CD4+ T cells from blood. The cell subset or site label, as the study defines it: true naive CD4+ T cells. The receptor's source is a man aged 18-30 years in good health.

The DNA sequence is TGTGCCAGTAAGAGGGGGCAGGCCTACGAGCAGTACTTC. This encodes CASKRGQAYEQYF. The sequence joins TRBV19 to TRBJ2-7; 7 of the junction bases match TRBD1. Reading the germline V gene (reference sequence) gives CDR1 LNHDA and CDR2 SQIVND. The germline V and J ends show losses of 7 bases and 2 bases respectively, and no gene match explains 5 bases of the junction. Measured from the cysteine to the phenylalanine, the CDR3 is 13 residues long. CDR3 DNA is the only sequence kept; it has 39 bases, read in frame from the first base.